This TCR beta chain is from a study of T cell responses to AZD1222 COVID-19 vaccine. Comment on this clone: The target antigen is unknown.

Study-level findings and limits: Among vaccine-associated CD4 TCRs, coverage spanned spike, with dominance at 160-218 and 743-854. Unmutated variant regions are reportedly the target of nearly half of TCRs that are spike-specific.

Repertoires were generated with immunoSEQ multiplex PCR, while TCRdb's copy carries only in-frame clones and drops some. The data contain some 150,000 clones, 75% to 85% of them singletons. CDR3 size: 14 residues. The germline V gene encodes CDR1 SGHRS and CDR2 YFSETQ. With V trimmed by 4 bases and J by 2 bases, 4 bases remained unmatched. The chain links TRBV5-1 to TRBJ1-2; 8 bases map to TRBD1. The sequence was collected from an adult who received the MenACWY meningococcal vaccine as a control. This specimen consisted of peripheral blood, obtained 28 days after the second dose of the MenACWY control vaccine. Written as DNA, the CDR3 is TGCGCCAGCAGCGACTCAGGGGGCAACTATGGCTACACCTTC. Encoded protein: CASSDSGGNYGYTF. Full variable domain (remainder filled in from reference TRBV5-1 and TRBJ1-2): KAGVTQTPRYLIKTRGQQVTLSCSPISGHRSVSWYQQTPGQGLQFLFEYFSETQRNKGNFPGRFSGRQFSNSRSEMNVSTLELGDSALYLCASSDSGGNYGYTFGSGTRLTVV.